This T cell receptor (beta chain) was sequenced during a study of blood T cell repertoires in COVID-19. The germline V and J ends were trimmed by 4 bases and 3 bases, with 14 bases remaining between them. Germline-derived CDR1 and CDR2 are SGHRS and YFSETQ. The CDR3 contains 15 residues. Authors' analysis steps: Amplification of reference gene primers was used by the study to estimate nucleated cell counts. Generated by immunoSEQ multiplex PCR, the TCRdb table keeps only in-frame clones and is missing some. D and trimming come from the DNA, and the V and J calls and clone size come from that table. The sample carries hundreds of thousands of clones, approximately 86% recorded once. Researchers sorted participants into cohorts using their self-reported clinical history. Two negative PCRs, clearance, or symptom resolution characterized the recovered Cohort 3 donors.

The source material was PBMCs or T cells enriched from blood (not recorded which). This TCR was sampled from a woman aged 50 to 60 who had recovered from COVID-19. V usage is TRBV5-1 and J usage is TRBJ1-5; TRBD1 might be the D (5 bases). The CDR3 is CASSPMPGLNQPQHF. The CDR3 nucleotides read TGCGCCAGCAGCCCGATGCCGGGACTCAATCAGCCCCAGCATTTT.